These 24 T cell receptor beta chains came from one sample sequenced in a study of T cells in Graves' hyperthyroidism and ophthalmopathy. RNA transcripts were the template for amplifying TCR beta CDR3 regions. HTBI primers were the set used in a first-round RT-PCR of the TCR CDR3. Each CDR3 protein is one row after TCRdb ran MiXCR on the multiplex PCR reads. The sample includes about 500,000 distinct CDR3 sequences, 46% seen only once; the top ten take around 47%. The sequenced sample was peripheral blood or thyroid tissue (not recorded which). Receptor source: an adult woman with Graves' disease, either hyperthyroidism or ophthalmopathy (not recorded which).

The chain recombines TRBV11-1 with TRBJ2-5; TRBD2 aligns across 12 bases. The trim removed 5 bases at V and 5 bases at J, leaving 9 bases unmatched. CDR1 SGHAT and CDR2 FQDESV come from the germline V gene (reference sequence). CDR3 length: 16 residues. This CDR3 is CASSRLTSGSLETQYF. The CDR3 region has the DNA TGTGCCAGCAGCCGCCTGACTAGCGGGAGCCTGGAGACCCAGTACTTC.

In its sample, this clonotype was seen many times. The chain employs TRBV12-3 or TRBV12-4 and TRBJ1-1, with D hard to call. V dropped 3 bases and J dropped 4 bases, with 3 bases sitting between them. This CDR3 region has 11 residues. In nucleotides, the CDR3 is TGTGCCAGCAGTTTTGGCACTGAAGCTTTCTTT. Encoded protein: CASSFGTEAFF.

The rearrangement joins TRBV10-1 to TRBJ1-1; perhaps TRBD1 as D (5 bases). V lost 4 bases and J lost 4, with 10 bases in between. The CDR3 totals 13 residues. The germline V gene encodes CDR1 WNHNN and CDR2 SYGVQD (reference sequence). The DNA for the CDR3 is TGCGCCAGCAGTGCTTCAGGGACCACTGAAGCTTTCTTT. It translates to CASSASGTTEAFF.

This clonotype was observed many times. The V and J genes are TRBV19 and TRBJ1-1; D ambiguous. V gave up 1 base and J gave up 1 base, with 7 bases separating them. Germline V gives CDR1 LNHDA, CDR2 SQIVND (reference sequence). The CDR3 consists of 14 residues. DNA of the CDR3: TGTGCCAGTAGTATAGTCCCCCCGAACACTGAAGCTTTCTTT. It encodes CASSIVPPNTEAFF.

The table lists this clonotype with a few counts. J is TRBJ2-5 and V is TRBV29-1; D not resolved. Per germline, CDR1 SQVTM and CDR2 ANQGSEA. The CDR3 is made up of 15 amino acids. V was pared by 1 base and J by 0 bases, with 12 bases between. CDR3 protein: CSVEGGTVYQETQYF. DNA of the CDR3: TGCAGCGTTGAAGGGGGAACAGTGTACCAAGAGACCCAGTACTTC.

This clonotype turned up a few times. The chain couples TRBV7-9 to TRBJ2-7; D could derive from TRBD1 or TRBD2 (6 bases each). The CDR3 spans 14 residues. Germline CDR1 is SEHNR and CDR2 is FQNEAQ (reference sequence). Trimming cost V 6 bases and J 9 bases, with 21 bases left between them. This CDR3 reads CASSSGQRDVWQYF. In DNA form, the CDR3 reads TGTGCCAGCAGTAGCGGACAGCGAGACGTATGGCAGTACTTC.

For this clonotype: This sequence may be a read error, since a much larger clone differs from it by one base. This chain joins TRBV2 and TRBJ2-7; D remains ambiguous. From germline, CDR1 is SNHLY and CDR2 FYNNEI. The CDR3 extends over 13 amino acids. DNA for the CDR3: TGTGCCAGCAGTGTAAGCGCGTCCTACGGGCAGTACTTC. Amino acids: CASSVSASYGQYF.

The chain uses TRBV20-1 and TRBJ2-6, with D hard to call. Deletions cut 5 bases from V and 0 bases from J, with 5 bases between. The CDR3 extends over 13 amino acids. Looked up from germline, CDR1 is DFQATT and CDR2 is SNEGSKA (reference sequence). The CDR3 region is CSAGFSGANVLTF. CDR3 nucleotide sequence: TGCAGTGCTGGATTCTCTGGGGCCAACGTCCTGACTTTC.

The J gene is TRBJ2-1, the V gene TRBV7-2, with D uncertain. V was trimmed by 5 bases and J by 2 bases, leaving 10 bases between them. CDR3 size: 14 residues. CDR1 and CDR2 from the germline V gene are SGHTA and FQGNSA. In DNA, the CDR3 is TGTGCCAGCAGCCCACAAGCAGCCTACAATGAGCAGTTCTTC. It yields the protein CASSPQAAYNEQFF.

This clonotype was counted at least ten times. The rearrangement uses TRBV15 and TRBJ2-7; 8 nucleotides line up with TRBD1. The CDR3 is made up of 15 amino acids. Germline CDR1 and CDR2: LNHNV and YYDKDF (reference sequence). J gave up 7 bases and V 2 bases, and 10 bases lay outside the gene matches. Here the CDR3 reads CATSRLQGAAREQYF. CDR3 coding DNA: TGTGCCACCAGCAGACTCCAGGGGGCTGCCCGAGAGCAGTACTTC.

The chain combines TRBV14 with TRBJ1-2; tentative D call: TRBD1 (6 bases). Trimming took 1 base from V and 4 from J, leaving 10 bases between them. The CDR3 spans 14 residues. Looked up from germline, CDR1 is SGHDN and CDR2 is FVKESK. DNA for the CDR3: TGTGCCAGCAGCCAAGTTGACAGGTCCTATGGCTACACCTTC. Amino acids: CASSQVDRSYGYTF.

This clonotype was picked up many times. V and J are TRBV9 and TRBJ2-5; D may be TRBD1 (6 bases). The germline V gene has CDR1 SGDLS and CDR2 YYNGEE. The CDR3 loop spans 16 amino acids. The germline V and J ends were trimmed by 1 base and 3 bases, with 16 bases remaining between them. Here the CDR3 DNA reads TGTGCCAGCAGCGTAAGGCCCTCGACAGGAAAAGAGACCCAGTACTTC. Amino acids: CASSVRPSTGKETQYF.

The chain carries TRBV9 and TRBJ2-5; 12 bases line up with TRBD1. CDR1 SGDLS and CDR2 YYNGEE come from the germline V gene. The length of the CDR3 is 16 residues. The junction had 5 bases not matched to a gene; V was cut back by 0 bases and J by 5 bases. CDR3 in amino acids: CASSVETGQGAETQYF. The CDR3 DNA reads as TGTGCCAGCAGCGTAGAGACGGGACAGGGGGCGGAGACCCAGTACTTC.

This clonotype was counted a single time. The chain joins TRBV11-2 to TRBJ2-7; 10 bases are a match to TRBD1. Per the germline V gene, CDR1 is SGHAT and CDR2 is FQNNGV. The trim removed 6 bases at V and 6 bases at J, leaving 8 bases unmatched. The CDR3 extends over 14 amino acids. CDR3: CASRFPGTGAEQYF. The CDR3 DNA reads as TGTGCCAGCAGATTCCCCGGGACAGGGGCCGAGCAGTACTTC. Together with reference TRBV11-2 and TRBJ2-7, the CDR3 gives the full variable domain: EAGVAQSPRYKIIEKRQSVAFWCNPISGHATLYWYQQILGQGPKLLIQFQNNGVVDDSQLPKDRFSAERLKGVDSTLKIQPAKLEDSAVYLCASRFPGTGAEQYFGPGTRLTVT.

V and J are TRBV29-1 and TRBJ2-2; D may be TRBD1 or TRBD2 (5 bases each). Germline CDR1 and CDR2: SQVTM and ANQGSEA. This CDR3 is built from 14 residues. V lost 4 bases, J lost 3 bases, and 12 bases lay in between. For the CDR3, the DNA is TGCAGCGTTGTGCAAGGGACGTACACCGGGGAGCTGTTTTTT. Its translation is CSVVQGTYTGELFF.

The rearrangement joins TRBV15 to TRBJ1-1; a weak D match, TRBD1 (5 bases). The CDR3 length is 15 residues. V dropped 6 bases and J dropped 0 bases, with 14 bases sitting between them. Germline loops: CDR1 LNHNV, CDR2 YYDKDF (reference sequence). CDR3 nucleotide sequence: TGTGCCACCAGTAGTCTCGGGACGGTGAACACTGAAGCTTTCTTT. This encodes CATSSLGTVNTEAFF.

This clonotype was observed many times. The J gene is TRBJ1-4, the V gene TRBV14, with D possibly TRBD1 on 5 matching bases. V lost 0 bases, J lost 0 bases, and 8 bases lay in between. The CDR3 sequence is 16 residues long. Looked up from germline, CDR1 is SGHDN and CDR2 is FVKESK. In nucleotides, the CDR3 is TGTGCCAGCAGCCAAGATCGGGGCGCAACTAATGAAAAACTGTTTTTT. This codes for CASSQDRGATNEKLFF.

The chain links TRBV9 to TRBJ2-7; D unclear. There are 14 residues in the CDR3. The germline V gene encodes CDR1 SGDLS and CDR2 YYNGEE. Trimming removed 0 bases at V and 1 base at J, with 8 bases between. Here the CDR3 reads CASSVAATSYEQYF. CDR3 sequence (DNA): TGTGCCAGCAGCGTAGCGGCAACATCCTACGAGCAGTACTTC.

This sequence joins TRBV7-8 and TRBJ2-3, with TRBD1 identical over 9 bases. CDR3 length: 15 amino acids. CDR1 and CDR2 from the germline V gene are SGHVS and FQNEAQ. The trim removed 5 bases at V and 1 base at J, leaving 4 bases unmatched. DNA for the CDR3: TGTGCCAGCAGCAAACAGGGGGCTGGCACAGATACGCAGTATTTT. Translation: CASSKQGAGTDTQYF.

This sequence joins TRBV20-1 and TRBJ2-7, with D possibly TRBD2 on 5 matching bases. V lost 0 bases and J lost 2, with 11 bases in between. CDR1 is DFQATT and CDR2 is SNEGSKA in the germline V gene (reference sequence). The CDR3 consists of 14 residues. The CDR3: CSARDRGGPYEQYF. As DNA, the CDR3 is TGCAGTGCTAGAGATCGCGGCGGGCCCTACGAGCAGTACTTC.

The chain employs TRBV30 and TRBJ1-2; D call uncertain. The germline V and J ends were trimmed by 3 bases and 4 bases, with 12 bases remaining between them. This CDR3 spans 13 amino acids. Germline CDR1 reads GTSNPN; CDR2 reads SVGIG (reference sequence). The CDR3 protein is CAWSVNLLYGYTF. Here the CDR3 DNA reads TGTGCCTGGAGCGTGAACCTCCTCTATGGCTACACCTTC.

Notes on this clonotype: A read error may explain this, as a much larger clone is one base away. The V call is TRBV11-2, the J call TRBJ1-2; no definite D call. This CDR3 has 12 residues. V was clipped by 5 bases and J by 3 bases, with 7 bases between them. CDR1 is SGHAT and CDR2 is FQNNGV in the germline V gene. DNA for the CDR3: TGTGCCAGCAGCCCCTGGGACTATGGCTACACCTTC. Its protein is CASSPWDYGYTF.

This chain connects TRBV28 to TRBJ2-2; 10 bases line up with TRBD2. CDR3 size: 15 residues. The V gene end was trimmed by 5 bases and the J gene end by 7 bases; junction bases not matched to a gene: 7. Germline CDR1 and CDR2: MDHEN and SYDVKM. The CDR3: CASSEAGGLGGELFF. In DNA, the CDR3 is TGTGCCAGCAGTGAAGCGGGGGGGCTCGGCGGGGAGCTGTTTTTT. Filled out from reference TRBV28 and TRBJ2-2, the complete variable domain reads DVKVTQSSRYLVKRTGEKVFLECVQDMDHENMFWYRQDPGLGLRLIYFSYDVKMKEKGDIPEGYSVSREKKERFSLILESASTNQTSMYLCASSEAGGLGGELFFGEGSRLTVL.

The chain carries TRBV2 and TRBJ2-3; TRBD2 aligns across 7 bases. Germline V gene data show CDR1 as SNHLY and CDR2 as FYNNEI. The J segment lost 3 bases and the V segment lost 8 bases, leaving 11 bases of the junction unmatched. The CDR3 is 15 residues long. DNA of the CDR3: TGTGCCAGCTCGTCTGGGACTAAGGCGACAGATACGCAGTATTTT. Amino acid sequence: CASSSGTKATDTQYF.